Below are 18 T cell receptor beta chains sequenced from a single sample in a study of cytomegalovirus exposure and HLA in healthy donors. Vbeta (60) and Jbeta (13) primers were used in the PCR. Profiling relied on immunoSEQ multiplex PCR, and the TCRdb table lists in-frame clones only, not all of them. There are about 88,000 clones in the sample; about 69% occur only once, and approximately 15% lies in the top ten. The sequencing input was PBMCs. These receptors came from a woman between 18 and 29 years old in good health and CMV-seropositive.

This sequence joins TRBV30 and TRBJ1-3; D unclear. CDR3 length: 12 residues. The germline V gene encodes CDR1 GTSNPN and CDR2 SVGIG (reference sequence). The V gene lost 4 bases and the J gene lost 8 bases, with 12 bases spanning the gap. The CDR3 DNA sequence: TGTGCCTGGAATCCTCAACGCGACACCATATATTTT. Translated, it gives CAWNPQRDTIYF.

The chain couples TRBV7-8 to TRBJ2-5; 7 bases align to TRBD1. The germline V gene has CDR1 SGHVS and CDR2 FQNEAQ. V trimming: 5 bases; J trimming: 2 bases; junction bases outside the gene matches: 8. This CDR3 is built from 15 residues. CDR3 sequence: CASSEGGLRQETQYF. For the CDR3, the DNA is TGTGCCAGCAGCGAAGGGGGCTTGAGGCAAGAGACCCAGTACTTC.

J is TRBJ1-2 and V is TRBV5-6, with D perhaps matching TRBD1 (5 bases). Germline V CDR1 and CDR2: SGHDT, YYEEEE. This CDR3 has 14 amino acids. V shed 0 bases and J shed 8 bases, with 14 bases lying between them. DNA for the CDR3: TGTGCCAGCAGCTTGGAGCGTGGCGCAGGGGGCTACACCTTC. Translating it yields CASSLERGAGGYTF.

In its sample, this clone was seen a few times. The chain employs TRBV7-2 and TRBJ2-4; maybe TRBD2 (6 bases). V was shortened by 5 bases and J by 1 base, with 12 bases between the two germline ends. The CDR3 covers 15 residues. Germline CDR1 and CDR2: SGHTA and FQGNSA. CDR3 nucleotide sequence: TGTGCCAGCAGCCGGGAGCTGGGGGCCAAAAACATTCAGTACTTC. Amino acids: CASSRELGAKNIQYF. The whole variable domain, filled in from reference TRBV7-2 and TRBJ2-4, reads GAGVSQSPSNKVTEKGKDVELRCDPISGHTALYWYRQSLGQGLEFLIYFQGNSAPDKSGLPSDRFSAERTGGSVSTLTIQRTQQEDSAVYLCASSRELGAKNIQYFGAGTRLSVL.

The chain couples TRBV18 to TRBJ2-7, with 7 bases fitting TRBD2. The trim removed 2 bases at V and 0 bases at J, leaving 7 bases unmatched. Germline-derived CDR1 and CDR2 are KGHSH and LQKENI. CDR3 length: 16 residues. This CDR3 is CASSPWDGGSSYEQYF. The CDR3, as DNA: TGTGCCAGCTCACCATGGGACGGCGGGAGCTCCTACGAGCAGTACTTC.

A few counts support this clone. The CDR3 DNA reads as TGCGCCAGCAGCCAAGAGACAGGGACGGGGGCCAACGTCCTGACTTTC. Translated: CASSQETGTGANVLTF. The rearrangement uses TRBV4-1 and TRBJ2-6; 7 bases map to TRBD1. The V segment lost 0 bases and the J segment 4 bases; nucleotides outside the gene matches: 3. This CDR3 spans 16 amino acids. Per the germline V gene, CDR1 is MGHRA and CDR2 is YSYEKL.

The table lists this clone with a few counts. The CDR3 region is CASSLKGETQYF. The CDR3 DNA sequence: TGCGCCAGCAGCTTAAAGGGGGAGACCCAGTACTTC. This chain joins TRBV5-1 and TRBJ2-5, with D perhaps matching TRBD1 (5 bases). V lost 2 bases and J 5 bases, leaving 7 bases between the germline ends. Looked up from germline, CDR1 is SGHRS and CDR2 is YFSETQ. This CDR3 region has 12 residues. The entire variable domain, with the rest obtained from reference TRBV5-1 and TRBJ2-5, is as follows: KAGVTQTPRYLIKTRGQQVTLSCSPISGHRSVSWYQQTPGQGLQFLFEYFSETQRNKGNFPGRFSGRQFSNSRSEMNVSTLELGDSALYLCASSLKGETQYFGPGTRLLVL.

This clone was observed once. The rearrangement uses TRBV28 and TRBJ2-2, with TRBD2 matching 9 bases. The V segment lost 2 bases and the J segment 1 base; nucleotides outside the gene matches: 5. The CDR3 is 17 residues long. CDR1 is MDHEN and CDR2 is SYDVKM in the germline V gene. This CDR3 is CASSLSVLAGNTGELFF. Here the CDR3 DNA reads TGTGCCAGCAGTTTAAGCGTACTAGCGGGGAACACCGGGGAGCTGTTTTTT.

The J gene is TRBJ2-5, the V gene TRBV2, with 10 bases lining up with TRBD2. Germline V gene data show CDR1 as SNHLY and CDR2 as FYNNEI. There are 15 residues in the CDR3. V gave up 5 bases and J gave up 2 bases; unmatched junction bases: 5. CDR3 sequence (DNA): TGTGCCAGCAGTTTTGGACTAGCGGTTCAAGAGACCCAGTACTTC. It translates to CASSFGLAVQETQYF.

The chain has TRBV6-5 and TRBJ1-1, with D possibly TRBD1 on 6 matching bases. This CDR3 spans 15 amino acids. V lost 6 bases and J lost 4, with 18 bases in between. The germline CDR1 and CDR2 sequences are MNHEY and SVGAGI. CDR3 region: CASRTTGPIGTEAFF. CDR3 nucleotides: TGTGCCAGCAGAACGACAGGCCCTATTGGCACTGAAGCTTTCTTT.

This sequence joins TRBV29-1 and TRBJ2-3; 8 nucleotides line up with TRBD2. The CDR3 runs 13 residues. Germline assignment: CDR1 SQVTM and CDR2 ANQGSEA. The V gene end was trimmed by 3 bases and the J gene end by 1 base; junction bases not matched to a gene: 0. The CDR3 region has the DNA TGCAGCGTTGATAGCGGGGGCACAGATACGCAGTATTTT. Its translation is CSVDSGGTDTQYF.

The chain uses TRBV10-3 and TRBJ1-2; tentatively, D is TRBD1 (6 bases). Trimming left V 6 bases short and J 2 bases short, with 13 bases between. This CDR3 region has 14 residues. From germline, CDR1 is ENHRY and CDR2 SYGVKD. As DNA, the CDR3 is TGTGCCATCAGGAGGGGGGGAGGAAACTATGGCTACACCTTC. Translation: CAIRRGGGNYGYTF.

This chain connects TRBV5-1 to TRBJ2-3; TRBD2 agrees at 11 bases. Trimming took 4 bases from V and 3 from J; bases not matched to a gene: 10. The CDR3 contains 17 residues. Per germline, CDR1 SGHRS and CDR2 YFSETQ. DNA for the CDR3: TGCGCCAGCAGCGTACTGACTAGCGGGGACTCTACAGATACGCAGTATTTT. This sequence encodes CASSVLTSGDSTDTQYF. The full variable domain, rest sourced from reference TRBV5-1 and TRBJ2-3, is KAGVTQTPRYLIKTRGQQVTLSCSPISGHRSVSWYQQTPGQGLQFLFEYFSETQRNKGNFPGRFSGRQFSNSRSEMNVSTLELGDSALYLCASSVLTSGDSTDTQYFGPGTRLTVL.

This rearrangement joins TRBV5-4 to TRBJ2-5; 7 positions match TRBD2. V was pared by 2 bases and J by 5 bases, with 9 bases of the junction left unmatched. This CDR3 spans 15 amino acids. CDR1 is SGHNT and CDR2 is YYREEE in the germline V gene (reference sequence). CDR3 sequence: CASSFPGGSGETQYF. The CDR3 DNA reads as TGTGCCAGCAGCTTCCCCGGGGGGTCAGGGGAGACCCAGTACTTC.

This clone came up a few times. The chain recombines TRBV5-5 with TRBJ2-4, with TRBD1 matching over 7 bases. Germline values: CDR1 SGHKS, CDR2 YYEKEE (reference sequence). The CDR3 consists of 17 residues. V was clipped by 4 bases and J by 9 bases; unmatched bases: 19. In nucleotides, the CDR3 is TGTGCCAGCAGCCCCCACCAAAGTGGGACAGACCCAGGCATTCAGTACTTC. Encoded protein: CASSPHQSGTDPGIQYF.

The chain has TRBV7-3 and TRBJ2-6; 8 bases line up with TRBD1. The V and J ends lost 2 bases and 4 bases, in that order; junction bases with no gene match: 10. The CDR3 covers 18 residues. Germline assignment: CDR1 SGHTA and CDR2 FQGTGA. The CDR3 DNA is TGTGCCAGCAGCTTAGGGGCAGGGGGCGCGTCGGGGGCCAACGTCCTGACTTTC. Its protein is CASSLGAGGASGANVLTF.

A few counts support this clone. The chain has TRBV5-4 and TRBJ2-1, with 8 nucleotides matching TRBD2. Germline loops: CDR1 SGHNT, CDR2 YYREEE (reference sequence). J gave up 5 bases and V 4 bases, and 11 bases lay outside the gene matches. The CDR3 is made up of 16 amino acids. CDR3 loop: CASSPGGLAGNNEQFF. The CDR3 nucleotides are TGTGCCAGCAGCCCTGGGGGGCTAGCGGGTAACAATGAGCAGTTCTTC.

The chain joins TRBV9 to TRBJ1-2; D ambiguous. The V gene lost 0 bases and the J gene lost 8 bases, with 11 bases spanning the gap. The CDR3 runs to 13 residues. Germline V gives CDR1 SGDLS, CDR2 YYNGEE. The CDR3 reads CASSVGAEQGYTF. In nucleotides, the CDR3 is TGTGCCAGCAGCGTAGGGGCAGAGCAGGGCTACACCTTC. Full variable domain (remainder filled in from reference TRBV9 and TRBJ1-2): DSGVTQTPKHLITATGQRVTLRCSPRSGDLSVYWYQQSLDQGLQFLIQYYNGEERAKGNILERFSAQQFPDLHSELNLSSLELGDSALYFCASSVGAEQGYTFGSGTRLTVV.